This TCR beta chain was found in a study of CD8 T cells in ankylosing spondylitis. Each CDR3 protein is one row after TCRdb ran MiXCR on the 5' RACE reads. The sample lists about 390,000 distinct CDR3 sequences, under 25% seen once, with about a sixth in the top ten. On this clonotype itself: Its specificity is not known.

This CDR3 is 17 amino acids long. Germline assignment: CDR1 SNHLY and CDR2 FYNNEI. The ends were cut back, 0 bases at V and 6 bases at J, with 17 bases in the middle. Study results and caveats: Reactive arthritis synovial fluid and blood were previously reported to contain some motif variants. Within ankylosing spondylitis blood, a TCR beta motif made up of several highly homologous variants appeared to be characteristic.

This receptor was obtained from a male donor with ankylosing spondylitis. This chain links TRBV2 with TRBJ1-4, with D unclear. Sequenced material: blood, either unsorted or a sorted T cell fraction (not recorded which). DNA of the CDR3: TGTGCCAGCAGTGAAGCAAATGTAAACCCGGTTTATGAAAAACTGTTTTTT. Translated: CASSEANVNPVYEKLFF.